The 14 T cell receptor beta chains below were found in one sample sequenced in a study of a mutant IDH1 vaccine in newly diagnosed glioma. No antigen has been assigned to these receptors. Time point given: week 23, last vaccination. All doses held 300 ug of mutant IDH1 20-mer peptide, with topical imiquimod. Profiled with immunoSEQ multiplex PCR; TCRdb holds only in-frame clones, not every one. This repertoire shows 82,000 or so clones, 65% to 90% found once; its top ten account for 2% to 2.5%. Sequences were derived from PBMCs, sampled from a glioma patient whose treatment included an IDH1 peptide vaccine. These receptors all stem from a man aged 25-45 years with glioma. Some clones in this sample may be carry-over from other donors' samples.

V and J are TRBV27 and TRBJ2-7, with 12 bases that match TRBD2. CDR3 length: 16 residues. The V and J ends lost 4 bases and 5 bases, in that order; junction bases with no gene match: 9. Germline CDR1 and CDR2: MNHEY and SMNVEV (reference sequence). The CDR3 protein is CASSSLGLAGHHEQYF. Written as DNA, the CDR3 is TGTGCCAGCAGTTCACTAGGACTAGCGGGGCACCACGAGCAGTACTTC.

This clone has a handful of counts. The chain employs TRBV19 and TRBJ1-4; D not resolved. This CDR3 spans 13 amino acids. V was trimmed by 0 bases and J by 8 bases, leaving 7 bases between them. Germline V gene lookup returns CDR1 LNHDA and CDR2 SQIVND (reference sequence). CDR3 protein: CASSIDKHEKLFF. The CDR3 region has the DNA TGTGCCAGTAGTATAGACAAGCACGAAAAACTGTTTTTT.

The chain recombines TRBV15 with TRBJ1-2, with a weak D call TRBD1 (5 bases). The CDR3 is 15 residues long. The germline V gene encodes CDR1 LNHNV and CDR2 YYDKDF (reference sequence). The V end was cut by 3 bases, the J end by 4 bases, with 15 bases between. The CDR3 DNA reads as TGTGCCACCAGCAGCGACGGACGGGGGACCTATGGCTACACCTTC. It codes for CATSSDGRGTYGYTF.

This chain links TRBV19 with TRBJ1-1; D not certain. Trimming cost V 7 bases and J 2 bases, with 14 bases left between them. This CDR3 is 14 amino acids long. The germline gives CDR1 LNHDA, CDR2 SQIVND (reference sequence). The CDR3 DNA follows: TGTGCCAGTACCACCGGGTCCCGAAACACTGAAGCTTTCTTT. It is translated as CASTTGSRNTEAFF.

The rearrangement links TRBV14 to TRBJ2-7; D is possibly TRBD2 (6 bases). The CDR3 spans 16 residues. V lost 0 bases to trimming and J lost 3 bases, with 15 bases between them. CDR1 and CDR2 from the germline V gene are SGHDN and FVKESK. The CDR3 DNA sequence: TGTGCCAGCAGCCAAGATGGGGGACTGGCGGGCTACGAGCAGTACTTC. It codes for CASSQDGGLAGYEQYF. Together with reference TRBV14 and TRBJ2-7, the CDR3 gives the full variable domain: EAGVTQFPSHSVIEKGQTVTLRCDPISGHDNLYWYRRVMGKEIKFLLHFVKESKQDESGMPNNRFLAERTGGTYSTLKVQPAELEDSGVYFCASSQDGGLAGYEQYFGPGTRLTVT.

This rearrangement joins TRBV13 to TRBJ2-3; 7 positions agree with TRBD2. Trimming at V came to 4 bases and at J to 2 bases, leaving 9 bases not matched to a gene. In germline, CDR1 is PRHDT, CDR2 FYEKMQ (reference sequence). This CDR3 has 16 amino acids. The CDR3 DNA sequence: TGTGCCAGCAGCTCCCTTACTAGCGAGATCACAGATACGCAGTATTTT. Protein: CASSSLTSEITDTQYF.

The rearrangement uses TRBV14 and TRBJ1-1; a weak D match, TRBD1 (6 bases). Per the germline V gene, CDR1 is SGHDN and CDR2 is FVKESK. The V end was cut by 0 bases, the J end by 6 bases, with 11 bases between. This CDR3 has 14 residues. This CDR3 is CASSQDGGASEAFF. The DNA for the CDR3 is TGTGCCAGCAGCCAAGACGGGGGCGCCTCTGAAGCTTTCTTT. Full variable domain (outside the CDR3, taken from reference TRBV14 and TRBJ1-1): EAGVTQFPSHSVIEKGQTVTLRCDPISGHDNLYWYRRVMGKEIKFLLHFVKESKQDESGMPNNRFLAERTGGTYSTLKVQPAELEDSGVYFCASSQDGGASEAFFGQGTRLTVV.

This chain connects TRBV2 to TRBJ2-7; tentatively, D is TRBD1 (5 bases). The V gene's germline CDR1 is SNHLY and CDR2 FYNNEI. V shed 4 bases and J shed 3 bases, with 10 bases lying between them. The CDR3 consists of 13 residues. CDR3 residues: CASSGGQYYEQYF. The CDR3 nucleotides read TGTGCCAGCAGTGGTGGACAATACTACGAGCAGTACTTC.

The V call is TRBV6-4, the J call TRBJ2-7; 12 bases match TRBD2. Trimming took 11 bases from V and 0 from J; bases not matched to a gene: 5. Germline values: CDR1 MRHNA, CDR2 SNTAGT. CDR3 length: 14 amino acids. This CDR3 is CAGRTSGNSYEQYF. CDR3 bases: TGTGCCGGCCGGACTAGCGGGAACTCCTACGAGCAGTACTTC.

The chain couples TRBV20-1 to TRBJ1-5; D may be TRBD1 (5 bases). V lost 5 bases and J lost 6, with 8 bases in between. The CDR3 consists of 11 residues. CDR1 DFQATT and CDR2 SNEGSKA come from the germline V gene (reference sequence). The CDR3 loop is CSAGGAQPQHF. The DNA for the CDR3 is TGCAGTGCTGGAGGGGCTCAGCCCCAGCATTTT.

The CDR3 coding sequence is TGTGCCAGCAATGTACCGGGACTAGCATCCGGGGAGCTGTTTTTT. Amino acid sequence: CASNVPGLASGELFF. The chain recombines TRBV6-1 with TRBJ2-2; TRBD2 agrees at 9 bases. After removal of 7 bases from V and 6 bases from J, the junction contained 9 bases not matched to a gene. CDR3 length equals 15 residues. The V gene's germline CDR1 is MNHNS and CDR2 SASEGT.

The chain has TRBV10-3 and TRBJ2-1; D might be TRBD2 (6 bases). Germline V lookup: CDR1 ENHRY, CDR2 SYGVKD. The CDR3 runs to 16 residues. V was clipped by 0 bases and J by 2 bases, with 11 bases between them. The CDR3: CAISESTEGTYNEQFF. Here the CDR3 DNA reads TGTGCCATCAGTGAGTCCACGGAGGGCACCTACAATGAGCAGTTCTTC.

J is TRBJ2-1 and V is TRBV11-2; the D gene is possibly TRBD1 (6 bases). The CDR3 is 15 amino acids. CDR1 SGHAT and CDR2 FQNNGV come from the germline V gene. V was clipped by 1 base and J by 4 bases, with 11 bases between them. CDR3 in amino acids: CASSLGTQGYNEQFF. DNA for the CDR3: TGTGCCAGCAGCTTAGGAACCCAGGGGTACAATGAGCAGTTCTTC.

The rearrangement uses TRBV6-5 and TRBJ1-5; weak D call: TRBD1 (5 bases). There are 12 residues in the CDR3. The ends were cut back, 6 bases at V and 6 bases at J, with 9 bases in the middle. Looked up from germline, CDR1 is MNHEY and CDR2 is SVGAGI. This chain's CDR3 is CASRGEGQPQHF. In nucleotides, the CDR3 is TGTGCCAGCAGAGGGGAGGGTCAGCCCCAGCATTTT.